The present TCR beta chain was sequenced within a study of cytomegalovirus exposure and HLA in healthy donors. Clones were read by immunoSEQ multiplex PCR, and TCRdb kept only the in-frame ones, dropping some. The table records fewer than 70,000 clones, 95% of them present only once. Germline CDR1 and CDR2: SGHTA and FQGTGA. The junction had 8 bases not matched to a gene; V was cut back by 1 base and J by 6 bases. There are 15 residues in the CDR3. The clonotype comes from a woman between 18 and 29 years old in good health and CMV-seropositive. The chain couples TRBV7-3 to TRBJ1-2; TRBD1 matches at 7 bases. The sample consisted of PBMCs. CDR3 loop: CASSLNHVGGDGYTF. CDR3 coding DNA: TGTGCCAGCAGCTTAAACCATGTAGGGGGCGATGGCTACACCTTC.